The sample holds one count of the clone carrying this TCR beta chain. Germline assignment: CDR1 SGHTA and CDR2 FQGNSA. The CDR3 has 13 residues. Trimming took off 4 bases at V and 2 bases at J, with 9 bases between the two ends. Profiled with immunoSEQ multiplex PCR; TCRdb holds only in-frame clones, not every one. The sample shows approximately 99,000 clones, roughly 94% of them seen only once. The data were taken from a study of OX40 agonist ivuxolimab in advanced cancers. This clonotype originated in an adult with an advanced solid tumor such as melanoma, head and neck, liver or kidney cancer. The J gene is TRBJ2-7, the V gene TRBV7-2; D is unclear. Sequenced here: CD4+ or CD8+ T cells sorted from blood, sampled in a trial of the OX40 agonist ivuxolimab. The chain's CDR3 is CASSSVPTYEQYF. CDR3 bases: TGTGCCAGCAGCTCCGTTCCCACCTACGAGCAGTACTTC.